One sample yielded the 12 T cell receptor beta chains listed below, sequenced in a study of CD8+ T cells in alopecia areata. Samples from alopecia areata patients were lesional scalp punch biopsies and peripheral blood. Following extraction, RNA underwent reverse transcription to cDNA, which served as the sequencing template. Repertoires were generated with immunoSEQ multiplex PCR, while TCRdb's copy carries only in-frame clones and drops some. In the table there are over 14,000 clones, 45% to 60% of which are singletons. This specimen was skin, taken at week 0. The origin of the receptors is a human donor with alopecia areata.

The chain uses TRBV7-2 and TRBJ2-2; D unclear. Trimming took 2 bases from V and 0 from J, leaving 7 bases between them. Per germline, CDR1 SGHTA and CDR2 FQGNSA. The CDR3 consists of 15 residues. This CDR3 reads CASSLLATNTGELFF. CDR3 sequence (DNA): TGTGCCAGCAGCTTATTAGCAACGAACACCGGGGAGCTGTTTTTT.

This clone was seen just once. This chain connects TRBV30 to TRBJ2-5; TRBD2 might be the D (6 bases). Trimming cost V 2 bases and J 3 bases, with 13 bases left between them. The CDR3 runs 14 residues. Germline assignment: CDR1 GTSNPN and CDR2 SVGIG (reference sequence). The CDR3 DNA reads as TGTGCCTGGAGTTTCAGACTAGTGGAAGAGACCCAGTACTTC. Residues: CAWSFRLVEETQYF.

This clone was detected only a few times. The V gene is TRBV5-1, the J gene TRBJ2-7; possible D gene TRBD2, 5 bases. Germline CDR1 SGHRS, CDR2 YFSETQ. The V end was cut by 1 base, the J end by 3 bases, with 11 bases between. The CDR3 loop spans 14 amino acids. As DNA, the CDR3 is TGCGCCAGCAGCTTGAAAGGCGGAGGCTACGAGCAGTACTTC. Translation: CASSLKGGGYEQYF.

V and J are TRBV27 and TRBJ2-1, with a possible D match to TRBD1 (5 bases). CDR1 is MNHEY, CDR2 SMNVEV, per germline (reference sequence). V lost 4 bases and J 9 bases, leaving 31 bases between the germline ends. This CDR3 is 19 amino acids long. The CDR3 bases are TGTGCCAGCAGTTCCCTTTTGATCCCTGGGGCACCACAAGTATGTGAGCAGTTCTTC. This translates into CASSSLLIPGAPQVCEQFF.

The chain has TRBV30 and TRBJ1-1; the D is unclear. The germline V gene encodes CDR1 GTSNPN and CDR2 SVGIG (reference sequence). This CDR3 is 13 amino acids long. V dropped 4 bases and J dropped 0 bases, with 9 bases sitting between them. The CDR3 coding sequence is TGTGCCTGGACTAAGTTCTTGAACACTGAAGCTTTCTTT. It is translated as CAWTKFLNTEAFF.

This clone counts as medium-sized. CDR3 amino acids: CSAADRGHEQFF. The CDR3 bases are TGCAGCGCCGCAGACAGGGGGCATGAGCAGTTCTTC. The chain links TRBV29-1 to TRBJ2-1; 10 nucleotides agree with TRBD1. Looked up from germline, CDR1 is SQVTM and CDR2 is ANQGSEA. The CDR3 sequence is 12 residues long. V trimming: 7 bases; J trimming: 8 bases; junction bases outside the gene matches: 5.

The chain carries TRBV6-5 and TRBJ1-2, with 8 bases that match TRBD1. This CDR3 spans 16 amino acids. Trimming took 2 bases from V and 4 from J; bases not matched to a gene: 9. Germline-derived CDR1 and CDR2 are MNHEY and SVGAGI. For the CDR3, the DNA is TGTGCCAGCAGTTACGGTGGCAGGGGGCCTCGCTATGGCTACACCTTC. Translating it yields CASSYGGRGPRYGYTF.

The chain links TRBV6-4 to TRBJ2-1, with 13 bases that match TRBD2. This CDR3 is built from 17 residues. Trimming cost V 0 bases and J 3 bases; bases outside gene matches: 2. The germline gives CDR1 MRHNA, CDR2 SNTAGT. The CDR3 sequence is CASSDSTSGGDYNEQFF. As DNA, the CDR3 is TGTGCCAGCAGTGACTCAACTAGCGGGGGGGACTACAATGAGCAGTTCTTC.

A few counts support this clone. The likely explanation is a read error, given a far larger clone one base away. This sequence joins TRBV5-8 and TRBJ2-5; unclear D gene. In germline, CDR1 is SGHTS, CDR2 YDEGEE. The CDR3 consists of 11 residues. The V and J ends lost 4 bases and 0 bases respectively, with 1 base between them. The CDR3 loop is CASSNQETQYF. CDR3 nucleotide sequence: TGTGCCAGCAGCAACCAAGAGACCCAGTACTTC.

The sample holds a few counts of this clone. The chain joins TRBV6-5 to TRBJ1-2; D is ambiguous. CDR3 length: 13 amino acids. Germline loops: CDR1 MNHEY, CDR2 SVGAGI. The germline V and J ends were trimmed by 2 bases and 2 bases, with 6 bases remaining between them. The CDR3 loop is CASSYEKNYGYTF. The CDR3 nucleotides read TGTGCCAGCAGTTACGAGAAAAACTATGGCTACACCTTC.

DNA of the CDR3: TGTGCCAGCAGCTTAGGTCAGGGGACGAAGAGGTGGGGCTACACCTTC. Amino acid sequence: CASSLGQGTKRWGYTF. V and J are TRBV7-9 and TRBJ1-2, with D possibly matching TRBD1 (6 bases). Germline CDR1 is SEHNR and CDR2 is FQNEAQ (reference sequence). Trimming shortened V by 1 base and J by 8 bases, and 20 bases separated the two germline ends. The CDR3 has 16 residues.

The chain couples TRBV7-2 to TRBJ1-5, with a tentative D call TRBD1 (6 bases). CDR1 is SGHTA, CDR2 FQGNSA, per germline. V lost 5 bases and J lost 6, with 26 bases in between. CDR3 length: 18 residues. For the CDR3, the DNA is TGTGCCAGCAGCCGCCTGGGCAGGGGAGTGGAAAGTCCTCAGCCCCAGCATTTT. It codes for CASSRLGRGVESPQPQHF.